This T cell receptor beta chain appears in the sequencing data of a study of preoperative IRX-2 immunotherapy in early breast cancer. Treatment of the sample: preoperative locoregional IRX-2 cytokine immunotherapy. Preoperative locoregional IRX-2 cytokine immunotherapy was tested in the phase Ib source study. The CDR3 is made up of 12 amino acids. Germline V gene sequence: CDR1 SGHDN, CDR2 FVKESK. Trimming took off 0 bases at V and 15 bases at J, with 9 bases between the two ends. Generated by immunoSEQ multiplex PCR, the TCRdb table keeps only in-frame clones and is missing some. Of around 43,000 clones listed, about 72% are singletons.

The gene calls are TRBV14 and TRBJ1-6; D uncertain. Sequenced material: tumor tissue, taken after IRX-2 immunotherapy. This TCR derives from a human donor with breast cancer. The CDR3 loop reads CASSQDRKNLHF. In nucleotides, the CDR3 is TGTGCCAGCAGCCAAGACAGAAAGAACCTCCACTTT.